A selection of T cell receptor beta chains follows, all from one sample in a study of T cells in Graves' hyperthyroidism and ophthalmopathy. TCRdb ran MiXCR on the multiplex PCR reads and lists one entry per CDR3 protein. The table shows roughly 570,000 distinct CDR3 sequences, with 15% to 19% occurring only once. Sequencing was carried out using blood. These receptors originate from a woman in her twenties or thirties with Graves' hyperthyroidism. Each CDR3 is given with its conserved first and last residue. The D gene is left open where the match is weak. The size entry is marked missing in some rows and otherwise reads once, few, many or a size class.

size,J,length,V,D,CDR3,DNA
NA,TRBJ2-6,18,TRBV4-1,NA,CASSQSVGSSSGANVLTF,TGCGCCAGCAGCCAAAGCGTCGGTTCCTCCTCTGGGGCCAACGTCCTGACTTTC
few,TRBJ1-3,14,TRBV4-1,NA,CASSPYNSGNTIYF,TGCGCCAGCAGCCCTTACAACTCTGGAAACACCATATATTTT
NA,TRBJ2-7,15,TRBV30,NA,CAWSVAGGAVYEQYF,TGTGCCTGGAGTGTAGCAGGAGGGGCCGTCTACGAGCAGTACTTC
few,TRBJ2-3,14,TRBV20-1,NA,CSAREAGPTDTQYF,TGCAGTGCTAGAGAGGCAGGGCCCACAGATACGCAGTATTTT
NA,TRBJ2-7,15,TRBV5-1,TRBD2,CASSAGTSATYEQYF,TGTGCCAGCAGCGCCGGGACTAGCGCAACCTACGAGCAGTACTTC
NA,TRBJ2-1,14,TRBV30,NA,CAWSWGSSYNEQFF,TGTGCCTGGAGTTGGGGGAGCTCCTACAATGAGCAGTTCTTC
few,TRBJ2-1,17,TRBV12-3/TRBV12-4,TRBD2,CASSPGLATYSYNEQFF,TGTGCCAGCAGTCCCGGACTAGCGACGTACTCCTACAATGAGCAGTTCTTC
NA,TRBJ2-2,19,TRBV15,TRBD2,CATSREAGLAGVRTGELFF,TGTGCCACCAGCAGAGAGGCGGGACTAGCGGGAGTGCGAACCGGGGAGCTGTTTTTT
many,TRBJ2-3,14,TRBV28,NA,CASKTSRGTDTQYF,TGTGCCAGCAAAACTAGCCGAGGCACAGATACGCAGTATTTT
NA,TRBJ2-3,16,TRBV19,TRBD2,CASSTGASGSPDTQYF,TGTGCCAGTAGTACAGGGGCTAGCGGGAGCCCAGATACGCAGTATTTT
few,TRBJ2-1,17,TRBV5-1,TRBD2,CASSLATSGRPYNEQFF,TGCGCCAGCAGCTTGGCGACTAGCGGGAGACCCTACAATGAGCAGTTCTTC
few,TRBJ2-1,15,TRBV19,NA,CASSIPRDGNNEQFF,TGTGCCAGTAGTATCCCCCGGGACGGAAACAATGAGCAGTTCTTC
many,TRBJ1-4,15,TRBV7-2,NA,CASSLDMGLNEKLFF,TGTGCCAGCAGCTTAGATATGGGTCTTAATGAAAAACTGTTTTTT
many,TRBJ1-5,14,TRBV28,NA,CASSLRHRNQPQHF,TGTGCCAGCAGTTTACGGCACCGCAATCAGCCCCAGCATTTT
once,TRBJ2-7,12,TRBV5-1,NA,CASSYQGSEQYF,TGCGCCAGCAGCTATCAGGGCTCCGAGCAGTACTTC
NA,TRBJ1-2,11,TRBV29-1,NA,CSDWGVYGYTF,TGCAGCGATTGGGGGGTCTATGGCTACACCTTC
many,TRBJ2-7,12,TRBV7-9,TRBD1,CASNPGGYEQYF,TGTGCCAGCAACCCAGGGGGCTACGAGCAGTACTTC
many,TRBJ2-3,16,TRBV6-1,TRBD2,CASRSGRADLTDTQYF,TGTGCCAGCAGGAGCGGGAGGGCCGATCTCACAGATACGCAGTATTTT
many,TRBJ2-3,11,TRBV2,NA,CATGGTDTQYF,TGTGCCACCGGGGGCACAGATACGCAGTATTTT
NA,TRBJ1-5,16,TRBV12-3/TRBV12-4,NA,CASSRSGEAGSQPQHF,TGTGCCAGCAGTCGCTCTGGGGAAGCAGGGAGTCAGCCCCAGCATTTT
many,TRBJ2-7,14,TRBV3-1,NA,CASSQVESSYEQYF,TGTGCCAGCAGCCAAGTCGAGAGCTCCTACGAGCAGTACTTC
NA,TRBJ2-3,17,TRBV10-3,NA,CAISESRAGPSTDTQYF,TGTGCCATCAGTGAGTCGAGGGCAGGACCTAGCACAGATACGCAGTATTTT
many,TRBJ2-7,15,TRBV13,NA,CASSRQILGAYEQYF,TGTGCCAGCAGCCGACAGATCCTAGGAGCCTACGAGCAGTACTTC
NA,TRBJ1-4,15,TRBV4-2,TRBD1,CASSQAGGVSEKLFF,TGTGCCAGCAGCCAAGCAGGGGGCGTAAGCGAAAAACTGTTTTTT
many,TRBJ1-2,13,TRBV20-1,NA,CSAPSPRGLGYTF,TGCAGTGCTCCTTCCCCCCGGGGGCTTGGCTACACCTTC
few,TRBJ1-1,14,TRBV12-3/TRBV12-4,NA,CASSLRHRNTEAFF,TGTGCCAGCAGTTTGAGACACAGGAACACTGAAGCTTTCTTT
many,TRBJ2-7,15,TRBV7-6,TRBD1,CASSLAQGAREEQYF,TGTGCCAGCAGCTTAGCCCAGGGGGCGCGAGAAGAGCAGTACTTC
NA,TRBJ2-2,16,TRBV7-4,TRBD2,CASNPGTSPNTGELFF,TGTGCCAGCAACCCCGGGACTAGCCCCAACACCGGGGAGCTGTTTTTT
many,TRBJ2-1,16,TRBV24-1,NA,CATSDSQGLFDNEQFF,TGTGCCACCAGTGATTCGCAGGGGCTTTTCGACAATGAGCAGTTCTTC
many,TRBJ2-6,15,TRBV28,NA,CASSRTGVWANVLTF,TGTGCCAGCAGTAGAACAGGTGTCTGGGCCAACGTCCTGACTTTC
NA,TRBJ1-1,11,TRBV20-1,NA,CTAWEETEAFF,TGCACCGCCTGGGAGGAAACTGAAGCTTTCTTT
NA,TRBJ2-1,16,TRBV6-2/TRBV6-3,TRBD2,CASSYAARREVNEQFF,TGTGCCAGCAGTTACGCCGCCAGGCGGGAGGTTAATGAGCAGTTCTTC
NA,TRBJ2-5,13,TRBV12-3/TRBV12-4,NA,CASSQQGRKTQYF,TGTGCCAGCAGTCAACAGGGTAGAAAGACCCAGTACTTC
many,TRBJ2-7,15,TRBV6-1,NA,CASRGLGPVGYEQYF,TGTGCCAGCAGAGGACTTGGGCCAGTGGGCTACGAGCAGTACTTC
many,TRBJ2-1,15,TRBV20-1,NA,CSASLPSAPGNEQFF,TGCAGTGCTAGTCTCCCGTCGGCTCCCGGCAATGAGCAGTTCTTC
many,TRBJ2-7,16,TRBV28,TRBD2,CASSFWSSGRSYEQYF,TGTGCCAGCAGTTTCTGGTCTAGCGGGAGGTCCTACGAGCAGTACTTC
many,TRBJ1-3,17,TRBV2,NA,CASNLLQGTTSGNTIYF,TGTGCCAGCAACTTGTTACAGGGAACAACCTCTGGAAACACCATATATTTT
NA,TRBJ2-1,16,TRBV3-1,TRBD2,CASSYYSGSLYNEQFF,TGTGCCAGCAGCTATTATAGCGGGAGCCTTTACAATGAGCAGTTCTTC
NA,TRBJ2-3,14,TRBV27,TRBD1,CASRSGTGSDTQYF,TGTGCCAGCAGGTCCGGGACAGGGTCAGATACGCAGTATTTT
many,TRBJ2-1,16,TRBV5-1,TRBD2,CASSLDPASGGGEQFF,TGCGCCAGCAGCTTGGATCCCGCTAGCGGGGGGGGTGAGCAGTTCTTC